One sample yielded the 2 T cell receptor beta chains listed below, sequenced in a study of T cell repertoires in cytomegalovirus infection. These receptors' targets are unknown. TCRdb fed the reads into MiXCR, producing one record per CDR3 protein. The sample consists of 110,000 to 150,000 distinct CDR3 sequences, around 30% of them appearing once. The sample here was CD8+ T cells from cultured PBMCs, taken from culture after CMV antigen stimulation. The source of these receptors is a human donor in good health (CMV status not recorded). Some clones in this sample may be carry-over from other donors' samples.

Regarding this clonotype: The conserved final phenylalanine or tryptophan is absent from the CDR3, which likely points to a read error. The chain combines TRBV7-2 with TRBJ2-1; 8 bases are shared with TRBD2. The length of the CDR3 is 18 residues. Germline V lookup: CDR1 SGHTA, CDR2 FQGNSA. J was trimmed by 1 base and V by 5 bases; bases with no gene match: 13. The DNA for the CDR3 is TGTGCCAGCAGCCCAAGCCCCCCCAGCGGGGGATCCTACAATGAGCAGTTCGTC. This gives the protein CASSPSPPSGGSYNEQFV.

V usage is TRBV2 and J usage is TRBJ2-1, with 7 positions matching TRBD2. Germline-derived CDR1 and CDR2 are SNHLY and FYNNEI. The CDR3 extends over 16 amino acids. The V segment lost 1 base and the J segment 1 base; nucleotides outside the gene matches: 4. For the CDR3, the DNA is TGTGCCAGCAGTGAAGAACTAGCGCATTCCTACAATGAGCAGTTCTTC. Its translation: CASSEELAHSYNEQFF.